Presented here are 28 T cell receptor beta chains from one specimen sequenced in a study of T cell responses to AZD1222 COVID-19 vaccine. The data were produced by immunoSEQ multiplex PCR, yet TCRdb's version contains in-frame clones alone and is incomplete. There are 45,000 to 55,000 clones in the sample; about 86% occur only once, and approximately 7% lies in the top ten. Sample: peripheral blood, taken 28 days after the second AZD1222 dose. These receptors all come from an adult who received the AZD1222 COVID-19 vaccine.

This clone was seen once. V gene TRBV11-2 combines with J gene TRBJ2-3, with 9 positions matching TRBD2. The CDR3 runs 16 residues. Germline lookup yields CDR1 SGHAT and CDR2 FQNNGV. With V trimmed by 10 bases and J by 2 bases, 13 bases remained unmatched. In nucleotides, the CDR3 is TGTGCCACGCACGGCCGACTAGCGGAGTTCACAGATACGCAGTATTTT. Amino acids: CATHGRLAEFTDTQYF.

The sample holds a few counts of this clone. This chain uses TRBV28 with TRBJ2-7; D possibly matches TRBD1 or TRBD2 (5 bases each). V lost 3 bases and J 3 bases, leaving 12 bases between the germline ends. This CDR3 is 14 amino acids long. The germline V gene encodes CDR1 MDHEN and CDR2 SYDVKM. CDR3 in amino acids: CASSFPSGGYEQYF. The CDR3 DNA reads TGTGCCAGCAGTTTCCCTAGTGGGGGCTACGAGCAGTACTTC.

The chain employs TRBV19 and TRBJ2-2; D uncertain. The V and J ends lost 4 bases and 0 bases respectively, with 6 bases between them. This CDR3 contains 14 residues. The germline V gene encodes CDR1 LNHDA and CDR2 SQIVND (reference sequence). The CDR3 spells CASSNQPNTGELFF. Here the CDR3 DNA reads TGTGCCAGTAGTAACCAGCCGAACACCGGGGAGCTGTTTTTT.

The rearrangement uses TRBV18 and TRBJ2-3; D remains unclear. The CDR3 is 13 amino acids. Germline CDR1 KGHSH, CDR2 LQKENI. Trimming removed 3 bases from V and 2 bases from J, with 6 bases in between. The CDR3 DNA reads TGTGCCAGCTCACCGACGAACACAGATACGCAGTATTTT. Translated, it gives CASSPTNTDTQYF.

This clone was seen only a few times. The V gene is TRBV6-1, the J gene TRBJ1-3; D not resolved. Trimming took off 2 bases at V and 0 bases at J, with 11 bases between the two ends. The CDR3 is 16 residues long. Germline V gene sequence: CDR1 MNHNS, CDR2 SASEGT. Here the CDR3 reads CASSELADVSGNTIYF. CDR3 sequence (DNA): TGTGCCAGCAGTGAATTGGCGGATGTCTCTGGAAACACCATATATTTT.

The rearrangement links TRBV6-5 to TRBJ1-2; D possibly corresponds to TRBD1 (6 bases). CDR3 size: 14 residues. Germline V CDR1 and CDR2: MNHEY, SVGAGI. Trimming stripped 5 bases from V and 6 bases from J, with 16 bases between. CDR3 residues: CASSHRGAPDGYTF. CDR3 coding DNA: TGTGCCAGCAGTCATCGGGGGGCCCCTGATGGCTACACCTTC.

In its sample, this clone was seen a few times. This chain links TRBV14 with TRBJ2-7, with 10 nucleotides matching TRBD1. V was pared by 4 bases and J by 5 bases, with 5 bases of the junction left unmatched. The CDR3 runs to 14 residues. The V gene's germline CDR1 is SGHDN and CDR2 FVKESK. CDR3 bases: TGTGCCAGCAGCCGCCGACAGGGGGCCGACGAGCAGTACTTC. Encoded protein: CASSRRQGADEQYF.

The CDR3 DNA sequence: TGTGCCAGTAGTATTGGGGCTAGGAACTATGGCTACACCTTC. Translation: CASSIGARNYGYTF. The rearrangement uses TRBV19 and TRBJ1-2, with TRBD1 as a possible D gene (5 bases). Germline assignment: CDR1 LNHDA and CDR2 SQIVND (reference sequence). The CDR3 contains 14 residues. Trimming took 3 bases from V and 2 from J, leaving 10 bases between them. Variable domain in full (rest from reference TRBV19 and TRBJ1-2): DGGITQSPKYLFRKEGQNVTLSCEQNLNHDAMYWYRQDPGQGLRLIYYSQIVNDFQKGDIAEGYSVSREKKESFPLTVTSAQKNPTAFYLCASSIGARNYGYTFGSGTRLTVV.

The J gene is TRBJ2-7, the V gene TRBV7-9; 8 nucleotides match TRBD1. This CDR3 spans 14 amino acids. CDR1 is SEHNR and CDR2 is FQNEAQ in the germline V gene (reference sequence). V lost 1 base to trimming and J lost 7 bases; unmatched junction nucleotides: 6. The CDR3 nucleotides read TGTGCCAGCAGCTTAGGAGGACAGGGTCAAGAGCAGTACTTC. Translated, it gives CASSLGGQGQEQYF.

The rearrangement uses TRBV9 and TRBJ2-5; 11 bases are a match to TRBD2. V shed 4 bases and J 3 bases; nucleotides not matched to a gene: 5. Germline CDR1 SGDLS, CDR2 YYNGEE. The CDR3 length is 15 residues. CDR3 nucleotides: TGTGCCAGCAGCTCGGGGACTAGCGGTAAAGAGACCCAGTACTTC. Protein: CASSSGTSGKETQYF. Drawing the rest from reference TRBV9 and TRBJ2-5, the complete variable domain is DSGVTQTPKHLITATGQRVTLRCSPRSGDLSVYWYQQSLDQGLQFLIQYYNGEERAKGNILERFSAQQFPDLHSELNLSSLELGDSALYFCASSSGTSGKETQYFGPGTRLLVL.

The chain combines TRBV15 with TRBJ2-1, with D unclear. Trimming shortened V by 1 base and J by 5 bases, and 9 bases separated the two germline ends. Per germline, CDR1 LNHNV and CDR2 YYDKDF (reference sequence). This CDR3 spans 14 amino acids. CDR3 sequence (DNA): TGTGCCACCAGCAGAGTGCGGACGAACAATGAGCAGTTCTTC. It yields the protein CATSRVRTNNEQFF.

The chain couples TRBV7-8 to TRBJ1-2; D call uncertain. The CDR3 has 12 residues. Trimming removed 5 bases from V and 12 bases from J, with 16 bases in between. CDR1 and CDR2 (germline): SGHVS, FQNEAQ. The CDR3 loop is CASSQSIDPDTF. The CDR3, as DNA: TGTGCCAGCAGCCAATCAATTGATCCTGACACCTTC.

J is TRBJ1-1 and V is TRBV7-9, with D possibly being TRBD1 (6 bases). V lost 6 bases to trimming and J lost 3 bases, with 17 bases between them. The CDR3 has 15 residues. CDR1 SEHNR and CDR2 FQNEAQ come from the germline V gene (reference sequence). The DNA of the CDR3 is TGTGCCAGCAGACCTATGGGGGGGCGTGACACTGAAGCTTTCTTT. Residues: CASRPMGGRDTEAFF.

This chain links TRBV28 with TRBJ1-1; a weak D match, TRBD1 (5 bases). The germline V gene encodes CDR1 MDHEN and CDR2 SYDVKM. The CDR3 sequence is 15 residues long. V gave up 5 bases and J gave up 5 bases, with 18 bases separating them. Here the CDR3 DNA reads TGTGCCAGCAGTCCGCCGGTCGACGGGGGAACTGAAGCTTTCTTT. Translating it yields CASSPPVDGGTEAFF. Full variable domain (outside the CDR3, taken from reference TRBV28 and TRBJ1-1): DVKVTQSSRYLVKRTGEKVFLECVQDMDHENMFWYRQDPGLGLRLIYFSYDVKMKEKGDIPEGYSVSREKKERFSLILESASTNQTSMYLCASSPPVDGGTEAFFGQGTRLTVV.

The DNA of the CDR3 is TGTGCCAGCAGTGAGAGGACGCACCCCTACGAGCAGTACTTC. Amino acids: CASSERTHPYEQYF. The chain recombines TRBV25-1 with TRBJ2-7; D uncertain. The V gene's germline CDR1 is MGHDK and CDR2 SYGVNS. The CDR3 loop spans 14 amino acids. Trimming pared 3 bases from V and 2 bases from J, leaving 11 bases between.

The V gene is TRBV6-1, the J gene TRBJ2-1; 12 bases align to TRBD2. The germline V gene encodes CDR1 MNHNS and CDR2 SASEGT. After removal of 0 bases from V and 8 bases from J, the junction contained 5 bases not matched to a gene. The CDR3 consists of 16 residues. Written as DNA, the CDR3 is TGTGCCAGCAGTGAAGCCTCCGGACTAGCGGGATATGAGCAGTTCTTC. Residues: CASSEASGLAGYEQFF.

The rearrangement joins TRBV27 to TRBJ1-5; 10 bases line up with TRBD1. The CDR3 is 17 residues long. The V segment lost 5 bases and the J segment 2 bases; nucleotides outside the gene matches: 9. From germline, CDR1 is MNHEY and CDR2 SMNVEV (reference sequence). Written as DNA, the CDR3 is TGTGCCAGCAGTACGAGACCGACAGGGGGCGGCAATCAGCCCCAGCATTTT. This encodes CASSTRPTGGGNQPQHF.

The V and J genes are TRBV28 and TRBJ2-3, with D uncertain. The ends were cut back, 5 bases at V and 2 bases at J, with 17 bases in the middle. This CDR3 comprises 16 residues. Germline CDR1 MDHEN, CDR2 SYDVKM. CDR3 coding DNA: TGTGCCAGCAGTGAGCCCGCTAGGGTAGACACAGATACGCAGTATTTT. Residues: CASSEPARVDTDTQYF.

This chain connects TRBV28 to TRBJ2-2; 9 bases fit TRBD1. This CDR3 spans 15 amino acids. V was clipped by 4 bases and J by 5 bases; unmatched bases: 5. Germline CDR1 is MDHEN and CDR2 is SYDVKM. The CDR3 is CASSYPGTGTGELFF. The CDR3 bases are TGTGCCAGCAGTTACCCCGGGACAGGGACCGGGGAGCTGTTTTTT.

The genes are TRBV6-5 and TRBJ2-1, with 7 nucleotides matching TRBD1. The CDR3 is 14 residues long. CDR1 and CDR2 from the germline V gene are MNHEY and SVGAGI. J was trimmed by 5 bases and V by 2 bases; bases with no gene match: 3. CDR3 nucleotides: TGTGCCAGCAGTTACCCGGGACAGAACAATGAGCAGTTCTTC. Translating it yields CASSYPGQNNEQFF.

This rearrangement joins TRBV11-1 to TRBJ2-7; perhaps TRBD1 as D (6 bases). CDR3 size: 15 residues. The germline V and J ends were trimmed by 4 bases and 3 bases, with 16 bases remaining between them. The germline V gene encodes CDR1 SGHAT and CDR2 FQDESV (reference sequence). CDR3 loop: CASSSLTEGVYEQYF. The CDR3 DNA follows: TGTGCCAGCAGCTCGCTGACTGAGGGGGTCTACGAGCAGTACTTC.

This chain links TRBV7-9 with TRBJ2-1; possible D gene TRBD2, 5 bases. The V gene's germline CDR1 is SEHNR and CDR2 FQNEAQ (reference sequence). Trimming removed 5 bases from V and 5 bases from J, with 10 bases in between. This CDR3 is built from 13 residues. CDR3 sequence: CASSEDGDNEQFF. The DNA of the CDR3 is TGTGCCAGCAGCGAAGACGGGGACAATGAGCAGTTCTTC.

V and J are TRBV11-3 and TRBJ2-3, with a tentative D call TRBD2 (5 bases). The CDR3 sequence is 14 residues long. Trimming pared 0 bases from V and 6 bases from J, leaving 10 bases between. Germline V gene lookup returns CDR1 SGHNT and CDR2 YENEEA. This CDR3 reads CASSLDPGSDTQYF. CDR3 DNA: TGTGCCAGCAGCTTAGATCCGGGGTCGGATACGCAGTATTTT.

V and J are TRBV19 and TRBJ1-5; D gene unclear. The CDR3 consists of 16 residues. Germline V gene lookup returns CDR1 LNHDA and CDR2 SQIVND (reference sequence). Trimming cost V 7 bases and J 0 bases, with 16 bases left between them. In DNA, the CDR3 is TGTGCCAGTATGGCTTGGCCAACGGGTAGCAATCAGCCCCAGCATTTT. It specifies CASMAWPTGSNQPQHF.

The CDR3 nucleotides read TGCAGCGTTGTTATGGGGGCTAACTATGGCTACACCTTC. Translated: CSVVMGANYGYTF. This chain uses TRBV29-1 with TRBJ1-2; D is perhaps TRBD1 (5 bases). This CDR3 is 13 amino acids long. Trimming took off 4 bases at V and 0 bases at J, with 9 bases between the two ends. CDR1 and CDR2 from the germline V gene are SQVTM and ANQGSEA.

This sequence joins TRBV7-3 and TRBJ1-1; TRBD1 aligns across 8 bases. Trimming removed 3 bases from V and 8 bases from J; junction bases left unmatched: 2. The CDR3 consists of 12 residues. Looked up from germline, CDR1 is SGHTA and CDR2 is FQGTGA. CDR3 region: CASSFRTGEAFF. DNA of the CDR3: TGTGCCAGCAGCTTTCGGACAGGGGAAGCTTTCTTT.

In DNA form, the CDR3 reads TGTGCCAGCAGCTTAATTGGGACTAGCGGGAGATACACCGGGGAGCTGTTTTTT. This translates into CASSLIGTSGRYTGELFF. The rearrangement uses TRBV7-3 and TRBJ2-2; TRBD2 matches at 14 bases. With V trimmed by 1 base and J by 3 bases, 4 bases remained unmatched. This CDR3 has 18 amino acids. The germline V gene encodes CDR1 SGHTA and CDR2 FQGTGA. The full variable domain, rest sourced from reference TRBV7-3 and TRBJ2-2, is GAGVSQTPSNKVTEKGKYVELRCDPISGHTALYWYRQSLGQGPEFLIYFQGTGAADDSGLPNDRFFAVRPEGSVSTLKIQRTERGDSAVYLCASSLIGTSGRYTGELFFGEGSRLTVL.

The CDR3 is CASSPQTDTGELFF. CDR3 in DNA: TGTGCCAGCTCACCACAGACAGACACCGGGGAGCTGTTTTTT. The V and J genes are TRBV18 and TRBJ2-2; tentatively, D is TRBD1 (5 bases). CDR1 is KGHSH and CDR2 is LQKENI in the germline V gene. Trimming removed 1 base at V and 3 bases at J, with 6 bases between. The CDR3 totals 14 residues.